The rows below give T cell receptor beta chains drawn from one sample of a study of T cells after yellow fever vaccination. In TCRdb, the 5' RACE reads were re-called with MiXCR into one record per CDR3 protein. The sample records a few hundred thousand distinct CDR3 sequences, approximately 4% being singletons. The starting material was PBMCs, obtained 5 days after the yellow fever booster vaccination. The source is a man aged 18 to 29 who received the YFV17D yellow fever vaccine. Each CDR3 is given with its conserved first and last residue. D genes are given only for firm matches. The size field is filled for only some rows; it gives once, few, many or a size class.

>-|TRBJ1-2|many|TRBV6-5
TGTGCCAGCAGTTACTCAGGGTCCAGCGGCTACACCTTC
CASSYSGSSGYTF
>-|TRBJ1-2|-|TRBV20-1
TGCAGTGCTAGAAAAGGGGAAAACTATGGCTACACCTTC
CSARKGENYGYTF
>TRBD1|TRBJ2-1|-|TRBV4-1
TGCGCCAGCAGCCAGGGGCGGACAGGGGTTGACAATGAGCAGTTCTTC
CASSQGRTGVDNEQFF
>TRBD2|TRBJ2-1|many|TRBV7-2
TGTGCCAGCAGCCCAACTAGCGGGGGGCCCGATGAGCAGTTCTTC
CASSPTSGGPDEQFF
>TRBD1|TRBJ2-3|many|TRBV7-9
TGTGCCAGCAGCCCCACAGGGGGCGGAGATACGCAGTATTTT
CASSPTGGGDTQYF
>TRBD1|TRBJ1-6|few|TRBV6-1
TGTGCCAGCAGTCTAGTGGGGACAGGGTCCTATAATTCACCCCTCCACTTT
CASSLVGTGSYNSPLHF
>TRBD1|TRBJ2-2|many|TRBV7-2
TGTGCCAGCAGCTACCAGGGGGCTCGGACCGGGGAGCTGTTTTTT
CASSYQGARTGELFF
>TRBD1|TRBJ1-5|few|TRBV7-8
TGTGCCAGCAGCGGGGACAGGGGGCTTTCAGGTCAGCCCCAGCATTTT
CASSGDRGLSGQPQHF
>TRBD2|TRBJ2-5|many|TRBV27
TGTGCCACACGGGGGACACTAGCGGGGCTGGGAGAGACCCAGTACTTC
CATRGTLAGLGETQYF
>-|TRBJ2-2|few|TRBV28
TGTGCCAGCAGGCGGGCTGTCCGGCAAGACACCGGGGAGCTGTTTTTT
CASRRAVRQDTGELFF